These 11 T cell receptor beta chains were sequenced from one sample in a study of PD-1 blockade in classical Hodgkin lymphoma. The time point was: cycle 4 day 1 (C4D1), after five to seven weeks of nivolumab. Every one of the patients relapsed after autologous stem cell transplantation (brentuximab vedotin exposure was variable). Sequencing used immunoSEQ multiplex PCR; TCRdb keeps in-frame clones, though not all of them. The sample has tens of thousands of clones, approximately 78% seen once; the top ten hold about 9.4%. Sequences were derived from peripheral blood mononuclear cells (PBMCs), sampled before the fourth cycle of nivolumab. Source of these receptors: a human donor with classical Hodgkin lymphoma.

This chain joins TRBV18 and TRBJ1-2; TRBD1 might be the D (6 bases). Germline V gene data show CDR1 as KGHSH and CDR2 as LQKENI. This CDR3 is built from 17 residues. V was cut by 0 bases and J by 5 bases, with 19 bases left in between. CDR3: CASSPPHRALALYGYTF. The CDR3 DNA follows: TGTGCCAGCTCACCACCGCACAGGGCTCTTGCCCTTTATGGCTACACCTTC.

The chain has TRBV10-3 and TRBJ2-1; 7 positions agree with TRBD1. The junction had 7 bases not matched to a gene; V was cut back by 5 bases and J by 0 bases. Germline assignment: CDR1 ENHRY and CDR2 SYGVKD. The CDR3 runs 16 residues. In nucleotides, the CDR3 is TGTGCCATCAGTACTGGACAGGCCCCCTCCTACAATGAGCAGTTCTTC. It specifies CAISTGQAPSYNEQFF.

The rearrangement joins TRBV20-1 to TRBJ2-1, with D maybe TRBD2 (5 bases). The ends were cut back, 3 bases at V and 10 bases at J, with 10 bases in the middle. This CDR3 has 11 amino acids. Germline assignment: CDR1 DFQATT and CDR2 SNEGSKA (reference sequence). The CDR3 protein is CSAREEAEQFF. CDR3 DNA sequence: TGCAGTGCTAGGGAGGAAGCAGAGCAGTTCTTC.

The rearrangement uses TRBV6-6 and TRBJ1-5; D is unresolved. The V and J ends lost 0 bases and 3 bases respectively, with 9 bases between them. The CDR3 consists of 15 residues. The germline V gene encodes CDR1 MNHNY and CDR2 SVGAGI (reference sequence). CDR3 in DNA: TGTGCCAGCAGTTACTCGGGGAACCACAATCAGCCCCAGCATTTT. It is translated as CASSYSGNHNQPQHF.

This clone turned up a few times. V is TRBV28 and J is TRBJ2-3, with TRBD1 identical over 8 bases. With V trimmed by 7 bases and J by 4 bases, 13 bases remained unmatched. Germline lookup yields CDR1 MDHEN and CDR2 SYDVKM. This CDR3 comprises 16 residues. This chain's CDR3 is CASTTTGTGTADTQYF. The CDR3 nucleotides read TGTGCCAGCACCACCACCGGGACAGGAACGGCAGATACGCAGTATTTT.

V and J are TRBV6-5 and TRBJ1-2, with TRBD1 matching 7 bases. Germline V CDR1 and CDR2: MNHEY, SVGAGI. V trimming: 2 bases; J trimming: 3 bases; junction bases outside the gene matches: 9. The CDR3 loop spans 16 amino acids. CDR3 coding DNA: TGTGCCAGCAGTTACACCGGACAGGTGCCCTACTATGGCTACACCTTC. Translation: CASSYTGQVPYYGYTF.

In its sample, this clone was seen once. The genes are TRBV28 and TRBJ2-1; 12 bases are a match to TRBD2. Trimming took 6 bases from V and 2 from J; bases not matched to a gene: 2. The CDR3 has 15 amino acids. CDR1 and CDR2 from the germline V gene are MDHEN and SYDVKM. In DNA form, the CDR3 reads TGTGCCAGCAGACTAGCGGGAGGCCCCTACAATGAGCAGTTCTTC. It specifies CASRLAGGPYNEQFF.

This clone has more than one count but fewer than ten. The V gene is TRBV5-4, the J gene TRBJ2-3; D gene ambiguous. The V gene's germline CDR1 is SGHNT and CDR2 YYREEE (reference sequence). This CDR3 has 12 residues. The V end was cut by 2 bases, the J end by 3 bases, with 4 bases between. The CDR3 DNA is TGTGCCAGCAGCTTAGAAACAGATACGCAGTATTTT. It yields the protein CASSLETDTQYF.

This chain links TRBV7-6 with TRBJ1-3; 7 bases are shared with TRBD1. From germline, CDR1 is SGHVS and CDR2 FNYEAQ. V was pared by 6 bases and J by 0 bases, with 5 bases of the junction left unmatched. This CDR3 contains 15 residues. The DNA for the CDR3 is TGTGCCAGCAGTCAAGGACAGGCCTCTGGAAACACCATATATTTT. Translated: CASSQGQASGNTIYF.

The chain has TRBV15 and TRBJ2-1; possible D gene TRBD2, 5 bases. The V end lost 1 base, the J end lost 7 bases, and 11 bases lay between the germline ends. The CDR3 sequence is 14 residues long. Germline CDR1 is LNHNV and CDR2 is YYDKDF (reference sequence). The CDR3 loop is CATSRGRSGNEQFF. Here the CDR3 DNA reads TGTGCCACCAGCAGAGGGAGGTCCGGGAATGAGCAGTTCTTC.

The V and J genes are TRBV6-6 and TRBJ2-7, with TRBD2 matching 8 bases. The germline gives CDR1 MNHNY, CDR2 SVGAGI (reference sequence). This CDR3 has 15 residues. Trimming took 5 bases from V and 3 from J; bases not matched to a gene: 9. DNA of the CDR3: TGTGCCAGCAGTAGTCGGGGGGGGGCTGGCTACGAGCAGTACTTC. Protein: CASSSRGGAGYEQYF.